This T cell receptor (beta chain) stems from a study of shared clonotypes between healthy human individuals. Looking at the study overall: Researchers assigned three CD4 naive, three CD4 memory, two CD8 naive and one CD8 memory plate to each donor.

CD4+ cells yielded CD45RA+ naive and CD45RA-negative memory subsets. Profiling relied on immunoSEQ multiplex PCR, and the TCRdb table lists in-frame clones only, not all of them. The sample lists about 1 million clones; about 75% were seen once. The CDR3 is made up of 15 amino acids. V shed 2 bases, J shed 4 bases, and the junction held 3 bases outside the gene matches. The germline V gene has CDR1 SNHLY and CDR2 FYNNEI. The specimen was memory CD4+ T cells sorted from blood. The sample's subset: CD45RA-negative fraction. This clonotype was sampled from a man between 18 and 35 years old in good health. This sequence joins TRBV2 and TRBJ2-1, with 9 bases aligning to TRBD2. CDR3 nucleotide sequence: TGTGCCAGCAGTGAAAGCGGGGGGCGGTACAATGAGCAGTTCTTC. Translated, it gives CASSESGGRYNEQFF.